This T cell receptor beta chain was found in a study of cytomegalovirus exposure and HLA in healthy donors. In the PCR, 60 Vbeta and 13 Jbeta primers were used. This table comes from immunoSEQ multiplex PCR, and its TCRdb copy is limited to in-frame clones, with some not included. This table has fewer than 150,000 clones, roughly three quarters appearing once. The CDR3 is 15 amino acids. The germline V gene encodes CDR1 SGHTA and CDR2 FQGNSA. The ends lost 3 bases at V and 3 bases at J; junction bases unmatched: 5. The TCR comes from a male donor in good health and CMV-seronegative. Source material: PBMCs. The genes are TRBV7-2 and TRBJ2-1, with 7 bases lining up with TRBD1. The CDR3 DNA reads as TGTGCCAGCAGCTTTACGGGACAGAGCTACAATGAGCAGTTCTTC. Protein product: CASSFTGQSYNEQFF.